This T cell receptor beta chain was obtained from a study of blood T cell repertoires in COVID-19. This clone was seen more than once but under ten times. V was cut by 2 bases and J by 7 bases, with 12 bases left in between. Germline V gene lookup returns CDR1 MGHRA and CDR2 YSYEKL. The CDR3 totals 14 residues. Per the study methods: Reference gene primer amplification yielded estimated nucleated cell counts. Produced via immunoSEQ multiplex PCR; TCRdb's table is partial and in-frame only. That table furnishes V, J and clone size, whereas the DNA furnished D and trimming. The sample lists about 250,000 clones, approximately 81% occurring once.

Sequencing was done on a sample of peripheral blood. This chain connects TRBV4-1 to TRBJ1-5; possible D gene TRBD1, 6 bases. This clonotype originated in an elderly woman with acute or convalescent COVID-19. Here the CDR3 reads CASSQNRVYQPQHF. The CDR3 DNA is TGCGCCAGCAGCCAAAACAGGGTTTACCAGCCCCAGCATTTT.